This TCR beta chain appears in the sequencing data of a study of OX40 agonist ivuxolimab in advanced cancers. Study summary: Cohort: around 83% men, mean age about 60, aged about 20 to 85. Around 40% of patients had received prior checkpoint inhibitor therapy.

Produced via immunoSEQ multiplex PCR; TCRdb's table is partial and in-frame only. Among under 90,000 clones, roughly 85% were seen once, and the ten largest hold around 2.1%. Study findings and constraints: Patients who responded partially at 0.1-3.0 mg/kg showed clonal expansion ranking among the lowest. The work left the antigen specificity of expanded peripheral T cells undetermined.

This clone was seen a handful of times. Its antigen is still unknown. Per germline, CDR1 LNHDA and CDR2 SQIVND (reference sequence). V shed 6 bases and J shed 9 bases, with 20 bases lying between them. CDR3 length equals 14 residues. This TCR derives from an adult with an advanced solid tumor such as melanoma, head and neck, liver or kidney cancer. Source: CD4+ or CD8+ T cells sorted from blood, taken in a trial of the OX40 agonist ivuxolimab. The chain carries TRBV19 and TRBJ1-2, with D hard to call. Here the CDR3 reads CASRTTRVEYSYTF. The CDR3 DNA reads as TGTGCCAGTAGAACTACAAGGGTAGAGTATAGCTACACCTTC.